This T cell receptor (beta chain) was found in a study of cytomegalovirus exposure and HLA in healthy donors (dated by TCRdb to 2016 to 2017). Regarding the research as a whole: According to an earlier analysis of 587 of the donors, about 180 million T cells yielded over 100 million unique TCR beta sequences and roughly 280 Gb of sequence data. The study aimed to test whether signatures of past pathogen exposure could be identified by cataloging public T cell receptors. Because of strong linkage in the cohort, four or five DR-DQ haplotypes were treated as single units for association and clustering. The study used immunosequencing to profile the T cell repertoires of approximately 690 subjects and linked those repertoires to cytomegalovirus serostatus. The number of typed donors differed by locus: roughly 620-640 for A, B, C, DRB1 and DQB1; roughly 510 for DQA1; fewer than 610 for DPA1; and roughly 490 for DPB1. About 320 gigabases of sequencing data and tens of millions of unique TCR sequences were included in an early release covering several hundred HLA-typed donors. Along with the roughly 700-subject first cohort, a separate validation cohort of over a hundred different subjects was used. Both class I and class II loci were covered by HLA typing, at four-digit resolution. The study combined high-throughput TCR immunosequencing, statistical association of individual TCRs with disease status, and machine learning to predict cytomegalovirus infection status. Alongside the repertoire data, information on donor age, sex, ethnicity and CMV serostatus was compiled. Across approximately 420 genotyped donors of the cohort, an average of about 240,000 unique TCR beta nucleotide sequences per donor were sequenced, and 15% to 20% of those sequences were non-productive. Rather than using new phenotypic data, the later analysis identified candidate immune exposures from TCR beta sequences and from how often those sequences occurred across donors. An earlier analysis of 587 of the donors used high-throughput TCR beta sequencing to judge whether each TCR beta V gene segment behaved as functional or pseudogenic. A later genetic analysis took genome-wide SNP genotypes for about 55% of the 666 donors and used that subset as a discovery cohort. All discovery cohort repertoires had been generated using a single sequencing platform. A later analysis re-analyzed previously published TCR beta repertoires from several hundred donors and added high-resolution HLA genotyping to study TCR occurrence patterns. Of the approximately 370 genotyped donors, approximately 80% were placed in the genetic ancestry cluster associated with self-reported Caucasian donors.

The CDR3 runs 18 residues from the cysteine to the phenylalanine. Only the CDR3 region is kept as DNA, spanning 54 bases read in frame from base 1. Trimming removed 1 base from V and 3 bases from J, leaving 22 bases between the germline ends. Sequences SGHRS (CDR1) and YFSETQ (CDR2) are obtained from the germline V gene. The cohort was made up of 666 healthy bone marrow donors. Cohort members were all nominally healthy when sampled, although unrecorded immune exposures were likely present. The donor tested CMV seronegative and was one of the 352 seronegative cohort members. Every donor gave a peripheral blood sample, and the peripheral blood mononuclear cells from that sample were used for TCR beta sequencing. Genomic DNA was extracted from the blood cell samples with the Qiagen DNeasy Blood Extraction Kit. Study-level results and caveats: In a later analysis, the rate of TCR association differed among HLA loci, with DRB1 alleles having the most associated TCRs and HLA-C alleles having the fewest. The authors suggested that the approach could potentially be generalized to other disease states and immunological phenotypes. In a later analysis, most CMV-associated TCR beta chains were found to appear HLA-restricted, with HLA associations seemingly driven largely by CMV exposure. A total of about 150 TCR beta chains were listed by the study as associated with cytomegalovirus. At a false discovery rate of 0.05, a later analysis linked some 17,000 TCR beta sequences to specific HLA alleles. A cluster of highly shared sequence variants was judged likely to represent a technical artifact of the sequencing pipeline. Because HLA typing was unavailable for some donors at each locus, only the typed subset was used in association tests. Immune exposure information for the cohort was limited to CMV serostatus. Across donors, most TCR sequences were observed very rarely, whereas some public TCRs were present in many individuals. Strong co-occurrence of HLA alleles, especially DR and DQ, made assigning TCR associations to individual alleles difficult. An earlier analysis of approximately 540 of the donors showed that most TCR beta V segments appeared in productive rearrangements either about 87% or about 30% of the time, which broadly matched IMGT annotations. The presence/absence analyses assumed that sequencing depth was roughly uniform across donors, and that assumption may not be true. In a later analysis, HLA-associated TCR beta chains were found to be more clonally expanded and to have lower generation probabilities than equally common non-associated chains. Because counts were too low, roughly 16 rarely observed V segments, including chromosome 9 orphons, were left out of the earlier analysis of 587 of the donors. In both the original and validation cohorts, the classifier was reported to diagnose cytomegalovirus status with high specificity and sensitivity. Some IMGT-functional V segments, including TRBV6-2 and TRBV6-3, could not be distinguished by the 87-base-pair reads and were therefore excluded. In a later analysis, several top co-occurrence clusters were reported to appear linked to parvovirus B19, influenza, CMV and Epstein-Barr virus. A further reported finding was that TCR beta sequences accurately predicted the HLA-A and HLA-B alleles for most subjects in the first cohort. Correlated functional status among segregating V segments might reflect linkage disequilibrium, but an unknown experimental factor could not be ruled out. In vitro tests confirmed that a few of the cytomegalovirus-associated TCR beta chains recognize cytomegalovirus antigens. A later genetic analysis associated a missense DCLRE1C variant with V-gene and J-gene trimming of TCR beta chains, and an independent cohort replicated the association. The cohort was sequenced for TCR beta chains only, and without alpha or paired-chain data the features that could be detected were limited. According to a later genetic analysis, donors in an Asian-associated ancestry cluster had fewer N-insertions in productive TCRs than the roughly 670-donor mean.

The table lists this clone with a few counts. Its antigen is still unknown. No base-level quality is on record; no much larger clone is a single base apart. The library was produced with the immunoSEQ multiplex PCR assay. For the multiplex PCR, a mixture combining 60 forward primers for TCR Vbeta segments and 13 reverse primers for TCR Jbeta segments was used. Amplification of the CDR3 region of rearranged TCR beta genes was performed with a multiplex PCR assay on genomic DNA. The Illumina HiSeq System was used to sequence the amplified TCR beta libraries as 87-base-pair reads. The authors processed their data as follows. Across the 500 to 750 repertoires, a later analysis counted 78 million or so unique TCR beta chains, roughly 11 million of which were shared by at least two donors. A nearest-neighbor algorithm error-corrected the raw reads and collapsed the reads into unique sequences, merging closely related sequences to remove PCR and sequencing errors. To assign V, D and J gene segments, CDR3 sequences were aligned to IMGT reference sequences. Each retained sequence needed at least a six-nucleotide match to both a V gene segment and a J gene segment. A rearrangement counted as productive if the CDR3 had no stop codons and remained in frame with V and J, and every other rearrangement counted as non-productive. Following IMGT convention, CDR3 was defined as the stretch from the second conserved V-encoded cysteine up to the conserved J-encoded phenylalanine. The earlier analysis of 500 to 650 of the donors excluded any sequence lacking an unambiguous match to a single V gene segment. An earlier analysis of some 500 of the donors classified V segments as functional when productive rearrangements were above 56.7% and as segregating when the standard deviation between donors was above 5%. A statistical classification framework was built for diagnosing cytomegalovirus status from the catalog of TCR beta chain sequences. In a later analysis, V and J genes were assigned by comparing TCR nucleotide sequences against IMGT/GENE-DB human TR gene sequences. A later analysis assigned CDR3 sequences and most-parsimonious VDJ recombination scenarios with the TCRdist pipeline. In a later analysis, each TCR beta chain was defined by its CDR3 amino acid sequence together with its V-gene family, and reads lacking a unique V-gene family were excluded. In a later analysis, nearly 600 highly shared, low-generation-probability nucleotide sequences were removed to address suspected cross-contamination and a sequencing artifact. In a later analysis, a clonal expansion index for each public chain was calculated from normalized within-repertoire ranks of inferred template counts. In a later analysis, generation probabilities were computed with a VDJ recombination model fitted to out-of-frame rearrangements, and the resulting probabilities were checked against IGoR. In a later analysis, TCR-TCR, TCR-HLA and TCR-CMV co-occurrence was scored with hypergeometric tests, and a repertoire-size bias correction was applied to TCR pairs. False discovery rates were estimated in a later analysis by permuting HLA or CMV assignments 20 times. In a later analysis, co-occurring TCRs were grouped with DBSCAN, and TCRdist sequence similarity was added when clustering was performed within HLA-allele-positive subsets. Repertoires with fewer than 30,000 or more than 120,000 public chains were left out of co-occurrence clustering, as were four to six repertoires with anomalous nucleotide sharing. TCRdb obtained this table from immuneACCESS and retained in-frame rearrangements with V and J assigned. These tables miss some clones; where compared with another copy, unresolved V genes account for less than half of the shortfall, and the remainder is unexplained. The V and J calls and clone size were taken over from that table, and D and trimming were inferred from the DNA. This sample holds tens of thousands of clones; approximately 70% were observed only once. The ten largest clones take up approximately 7.8% of the sample.

This TCR was recovered from a man aged 55 to 70 in good health and CMV-seronegative. The chain links TRBV5-1 with TRBJ1-1, with a weak D call of TRBD1 (6 bases match). Material for sequencing was PBMCs. The nucleotide sequence is TGCGCCAGCAGCTTGCAGGGGATGACCTTCTCCTCCGACACTGAAGCTTTCTTT. Its translation reads: CASSLQGMTFSSDTEAFF.